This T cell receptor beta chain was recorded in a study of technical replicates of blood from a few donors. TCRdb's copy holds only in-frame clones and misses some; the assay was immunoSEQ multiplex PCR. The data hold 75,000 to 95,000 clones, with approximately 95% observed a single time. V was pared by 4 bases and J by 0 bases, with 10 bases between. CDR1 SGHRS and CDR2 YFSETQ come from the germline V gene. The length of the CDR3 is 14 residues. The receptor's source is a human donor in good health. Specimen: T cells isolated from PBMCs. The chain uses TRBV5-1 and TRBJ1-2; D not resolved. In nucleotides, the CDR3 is TGCGCCAGCAGCATTCAGACAACTAACTATGGCTACACCTTC. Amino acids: CASSIQTTNYGYTF.